Below, 8 T cell receptor beta chains from the same sample are listed, as sequenced in a study of blood T cell repertoires in COVID-19 (dated by TCRdb to about 2020). The library relied on the immunoSEQ multiplex PCR assay. Here the immuneACCESS table is served through TCRdb, limited to in-frame sequences with V and J called. Missing clones are a known gap in these copies; in checked studies unresolved V genes cover under half, and the rest lacks a known reason. The sample table holds about 160,000 clones, of which roughly 84% were seen once. The top ten clonotypes cover nearly 8% of the sample. The sample was PBMCs or T cells enriched from blood (not recorded which). These receptors originate from a woman aged 45 to 65 who had recovered from COVID-19.

J is TRBJ2-1 and V is TRBV5-6, with TRBD1 identical over 10 bases. The germline gives CDR1 SGHDT, CDR2 YYEEEE. CDR3 length equals 15 residues. With V trimmed by 7 bases and J by 5 bases, 9 bases remained unmatched. CDR3 residues: CASGKGQGSHNEQFF. The CDR3, as DNA: TGTGCCAGCGGAAAGGGACAGGGGTCCCACAATGAGCAGTTCTTC.

The CDR3 DNA reads as TGCAGCGTTGCAGGGCCCTATGGCTACACCTTC. Its translation is CSVAGPYGYTF. This chain uses TRBV29-1 with TRBJ1-2; possible D gene TRBD1, 5 bases. This CDR3 region has 11 residues. The V and J ends lost 4 bases and 4 bases respectively, with 7 bases between them. Germline assignment: CDR1 SQVTM and CDR2 ANQGSEA. Drawing the rest from reference TRBV29-1 and TRBJ1-2, the complete variable domain is SAVISQKPSRDICQRGTSLTIQCQVDSQVTMMFWYRQQPGQSLTLIATANQGSEATYESGFVIDKFPISRPNLTFSTLTVSNMSPEDSSIYLCSVAGPYGYTFGSGTRLTVV.

The chain employs TRBV18 and TRBJ2-2; D unresolved. Germline loops: CDR1 KGHSH, CDR2 LQKENI. V was pared by 1 base and J by 0 bases, with 9 bases between. The CDR3 covers 16 residues. CDR3 residues: CASSPRSVSNTGELFF. CDR3 sequence (DNA): TGTGCCAGCTCACCACGTTCGGTATCGAACACCGGGGAGCTGTTTTTT.

The chain uses TRBV6-5 and TRBJ1-5; D might be TRBD1 (6 bases). CDR3 length: 13 amino acids. Germline-derived CDR1 and CDR2 are MNHEY and SVGAGI. V was trimmed by 4 bases and J by 8 bases, leaving 12 bases between them. The CDR3 coding sequence is TGTGCCAGCAGTTTCTCTACAGGGAAGCCCCAGCATTTT. It encodes CASSFSTGKPQHF.

The chain joins TRBV4-3 to TRBJ1-1, with 7 bases that match TRBD1. With 4 bases clipped from V and 2 bases from J, the junction kept 7 bases outside the gene matches. This CDR3 is built from 15 residues. Per the germline V gene, CDR1 is LGHNA and CDR2 is YSLEER. The CDR3 region has the DNA TGCGCCAGCAGCCCCTCAGACAGGGCCAACACTGAAGCTTTCTTT. It encodes CASSPSDRANTEAFF.

The rearrangement joins TRBV9 to TRBJ1-5; D might be TRBD1 (5 bases). CDR3 length: 13 residues. Germline values: CDR1 SGDLS, CDR2 YYNGEE. The V and J ends lost 7 bases and 3 bases respectively, with 11 bases between them. CDR3 nucleotides: TGTGCCAGCGCAGTGGGGCCCAATCAGCCCCAGCATTTT. Amino acids: CASAVGPNQPQHF.

The CDR3 region is CASSYGTGPIEQYF. The CDR3 nucleotides read TGTGCCAGCAGTTACGGGACAGGGCCGATCGAGCAGTACTTC. The rearrangement uses TRBV5-6 and TRBJ2-7, with 9 positions matching TRBD1. CDR3 size: 14 residues. J was trimmed by 6 bases and V by 5 bases; bases with no gene match: 9. Germline V gene sequence: CDR1 SGHDT, CDR2 YYEEEE.

The chain carries TRBV4-3 and TRBJ2-7, with 7 bases aligning to TRBD2. This CDR3 has 17 amino acids. V was clipped by 3 bases and J by 1 base; unmatched bases: 12. CDR1 LGHNA and CDR2 YSLEER come from the germline V gene. CDR3 nucleotides: TGCGCCAGCAGCCAGAGACACAGACTAGCCGAATCCTACGAGCAGTACTTC. Protein sequence: CASSQRHRLAESYEQYF.